This T cell receptor (beta chain) was sequenced during a study of T cells in Graves' hyperthyroidism and ophthalmopathy. The CDR3 spans 16 residues. The germline V gene has CDR1 LNHDA and CDR2 SQIVND (reference sequence). The ends were cut back, 4 bases at V and 2 bases at J, with 15 bases in the middle. RNA transcripts were the template for amplifying TCR beta CDR3 regions. The HTBI primer set was used in a first-round RT-PCR of the TCR CDR3. One entry per CDR3 protein, called by TCRdb with MiXCR from the multiplex PCR reads. The sample has some 690,000 distinct CDR3 sequences, roughly 17% seen once.

The genes are TRBV19 and TRBJ2-1, with D maybe TRBD2 (5 bases). The source material was blood. The source is a man aged 50 or older with Graves' hyperthyroidism. The CDR3 here is CASSTAKGSTYNEQFF. CDR3 in DNA: TGTGCCAGTAGTACCGCGAAAGGGAGTACCTACAATGAGCAGTTCTTC.